This TCR beta chain was sequenced in a study of T-cell memory formation after mild COVID-19. Study-level findings and limits: Mainly CM and EM harbored the contracting CD4+ clones; mainly EMRA harbored the CD8+ ones. Clones contracting over day 15 to 85 were CD4/CD8 balanced, with later expanders leaning CD4+.

In regard to this clonotype: Its specificity is not known.

Trimming removed 8 bases at V and 14 bases at J, with 18 bases between. This CDR3 is 12 amino acids long. Germline V gene sequence: CDR1 SGHNT, CDR2 YENEEA. The TCR alpha and TCR beta cDNA libraries, bearing sample barcodes and UMIs, were generated by 5'RACE using constant-segment primers. TCRdb fed the 5' RACE reads into MiXCR, producing one record per CDR3 protein. The table records more than 450,000 distinct CDR3 sequences, more than 15% of them present only once. The receptor's source is an adult woman who had mild COVID-19 (a few samples of this study predate the infection). Cell type and time point are not known. The rearrangement links TRBV11-3 to TRBJ2-2; the D is unclear. The sequencing sample was made of PBMCs or a T cell subset sorted from them (not recorded which). The CDR3 bases are TGTGCCAGCCAAAAGGCAGCCCCCGACCTGTTTTTT. It codes for CASQKAAPDLFF.